This is a list of T cell receptor beta chains from one sample in a study of T cell repertoires in cytomegalovirus infection. Their specific antigens are unknown. MiXCR was run by TCRdb on the reads, yielding one entry per CDR3 protein. This sample has about 500,000 distinct CDR3 sequences; roughly 34% occur once, and the top ten carry 15% to 20%. The source was cultured PBMCs, collected from culture after CMV antigen stimulation. Every receptor here comes from a human donor in good health (CMV status not recorded). Some clones in this sample may be carry-over from other donors' samples. CDR3s include the opening cysteine and the closing phenylalanine or tryptophan. The D gene is left open where the match is weak. Not every row has a clone size; where given, it reads once, few, many or a size class.

D gene	clone size	V gene	J gene	CDR3 protein	CDR3 DNA
-	many	TRBV9	TRBJ2-3	CASSGFTDTQYF	TGTGCCAGCAGCGGCTTTACAGATACGCAGTATTTT
TRBD2	-	TRBV7-2	TRBJ2-5	CASNLAGLPETQYF	TGTGCCAGCAACCTAGCGGGACTTCCAGAGACCCAGTACTTC
-	few	TRBV6-2/TRBV6-3	TRBJ2-1	CASSPVYQTVEQFF	TGTGCCAGCAGTCCAGTATACCAGACTGTTGAGCAGTTCTTC
-	few	TRBV11-2	TRBJ2-5	CASSQEDGETQYF	TGTGCCAGCAGCCAAGAGGACGGGGAGACCCAGTACTTC
-	-	TRBV20-1	TRBJ2-4	CSARDPLAAGDIQYF	TGCAGTGCTAGAGATCCTTTAGCGGCGGGTGACATTCAGTACTTC
-	-	TRBV5-1	TRBJ2-6	CASGRMGSGANVLTF	TGCGCCAGCGGTAGGATGGGCTCTGGGGCCAACGTCCTGACTTTC
-	-	TRBV28	TRBJ1-5	CASSFVSREQPQHF	TGTGCCAGCAGTTTCGTCTCGAGAGAACAGCCCCAGCATTTT
TRBD1	few	TRBV6-1	TRBJ2-7	CASSATGVYEQYF	TGTGCCAGCAGTGCGACAGGGGTCTACGAGCAGTACTTC
-	-	TRBV7-9	TRBJ2-3	CASSLSLGTTQYF	TGTGCCAGCAGCTTATCACTCGGAACAACGCAGTATTTT
-	few	TRBV7-2	TRBJ1-3	CASSPPPAAANTIYF	TGTGCCAGCAGCCCCCCTCCGGCCGCGGCCAACACCATATATTTT
-	-	TRBV6-8	TRBJ1-2	CASRVREYDGYTF	TGTGCCAGCAGGGTCAGGGAGTATGATGGCTACACCTTC
TRBD1	-	TRBV12-3/TRBV12-4	TRBJ2-3	CASRKDRTSTDTQYF	TGTGCCAGCAGAAAGGACAGGACCAGCACAGATACGCAGTATTTT
-	few	TRBV7-2	TRBJ2-7	CASSPQAPASYEQYF	TGTGCCAGCAGCCCGCAAGCCCCAGCCTCCTACGAGCAGTACTTC
-	many	TRBV7-6	TRBJ1-1	CASSLASQGYTEAFF	TGTGCCAGCAGCTTAGCGAGTCAGGGATACACTGAAGCTTTCTTT
-	-	TRBV7-2	TRBJ1-1	CASSLVRVDTEAFF	TGTGCCAGCAGCTTAGTAAGGGTGGACACTGAAGCTTTCTTT
-	once	TRBV7-6	TRBJ1-2	CASSSGGGRGYTF	TGTGCCAGCAGCTCTGGGGGGGGCAGGGGCTACACCTTC
-	few	TRBV7-8	TRBJ2-5	CASSAKGGETQYF	TGTGCCAGCAGCGCGAAGGGAGGAGAGACCCAGTACTTC
TRBD1	many	TRBV7-2	TRBJ1-1	CASSFAGTGGNTEAFF	TGTGCCAGCAGCTTCGCCGGGACAGGAGGGAACACTGAAGCTTTCTTT
-	few	TRBV7-2	TRBJ1-5	CASSLMLGQPQHF	TGTGCCAGCAGCTTAATGTTAGGGCAGCCCCAGCATTTT
-	-	TRBV7-3	TRBJ2-4	CASSQVKGFGAKNIQYF	TGTGCCAGCAGCCAAGTAAAGGGGTTCGGAGCCAAAAACATTCAGTACTTC
-	few	TRBV12-5	TRBJ2-1	CASGLLNEQFF	TGTGCTAGTGGTTTGCTGAATGAGCAGTTCTTC
-	-	TRBV5-1	TRBJ2-3	CASSVADASDTQYF	TGCGCCAGCAGCGTCGCCGACGCATCAGATACGCAGTATTTT
TRBD2	-	TRBV9	TRBJ2-5	CASSVGPSGGFQETQYF	TGTGCCAGCAGCGTAGGGCCCAGCGGGGGGTTCCAAGAGACCCAGTACTTC
-	-	TRBV20-1	TRBJ1-6	CSATRDKPRSGNSPLHF	TGCAGTGCTACCCGGGACAAGCCCCGATCGGGTAATTCACCCCTCCACTTT
-	few	TRBV19	TRBJ1-4	CASSSERVGEKLFF	TGTGCCAGTAGTAGTGAGAGGGTGGGTGAAAAACTGTTTTTT
-	few	TRBV7-8	TRBJ2-5	CASSRESVETQYF	TGTGCCAGCAGCCGGGAATCGGTGGAGACCCAGTACTTC
-	-	TRBV19	TRBJ2-6	CASSPGGGFDGANVLTF	TGTGCCAGTAGTCCGGGTGGGGGTTTCGATGGGGCCAACGTCCTGACTTTC
TRBD1	-	TRBV30	TRBJ1-6	CAWSGEGVTGRQSPLHF	TGTGCCTGGAGTGGGGAGGGGGTGACAGGGCGTCAGTCACCCCTCCACTTT
-	few	TRBV6-2/TRBV6-3	TRBJ2-1	CASSYPKGGDLTHEQFF	TGTGCCAGCAGTTACCCCAAGGGGGGCGACCTGACCCATGAGCAGTTCTTC
-	few	TRBV28	TRBJ2-3	CASSLLQMGDTQYF	TGTGCCAGCAGTTTACTACAGATGGGAGATACGCAGTATTTT
-	few	TRBV11-2	TRBJ1-5	CASSRAHNQPQHF	TGTGCCAGCAGCCGGGCCCACAATCAGCCCCAGCATTTT
-	-	TRBV4-1	TRBJ2-2	CASSQDRGAEGGELFF	TGCGCCAGCAGCCAAGATCGGGGGGCCGAAGGCGGGGAGCTGTTTTTT
TRBD2	few	TRBV28	TRBJ2-1	CASSLGLAGGHSYNEQFF	TGTGCCAGCAGTTTAGGACTAGCGGGAGGGCATTCCTACAATGAGCAGTTCTTC
TRBD2	-	TRBV6-1	TRBJ2-1	CASRNTLAGATTNEQFF	TGTGCCAGCAGAAATACTCTAGCGGGAGCTACTACCAATGAGCAGTTCTTC
-	-	TRBV7-9	TRBJ1-2	CASSLDQGGYTF	TGTGCCAGCAGCTTAGATCAGGGAGGCTACACCTTC
-	-	TRBV28	TRBJ1-3	CASSPGGQAGNTIYF	TGTGCCAGCAGTCCTGGTGGGCAGGCGGGAAACACCATATATTTT
-	once	TRBV15	TRBJ2-2	CATSKPSEGTGELFF	TGTGCCACCAGCAAGCCTAGTGAGGGCACCGGGGAGCTGTTTTTT
TRBD1	few	TRBV7-9	TRBJ2-2	CASSSTGGPGELFF	TGTGCCAGCAGCTCGACAGGGGGACCCGGGGAGCTGTTTTTT
TRBD2	-	TRBV4-1	TRBJ2-7	CASSQDQAGTSGSYEQYF	TGCGCCAGCAGCCAAGACCAAGCCGGGACTAGCGGGAGCTACGAGCAGTACTTC
TRBD2	few	TRBV2	TRBJ2-5	CASRGLAGDEGETQYF	TGTGCCAGCCGCGGACTAGCGGGAGACGAGGGAGAGACCCAGTACTTC
TRBD2	few	TRBV28	TRBJ2-1	CASTRTSGVSGDNEQFF	TGTGCCAGCACCCGGACTAGCGGGGTCAGCGGAGACAATGAGCAGTTCTTC
-	many	TRBV7-2	TRBJ2-3	CASSGQGSDTQYF	TGTGCCAGCAGCGGTCAGGGCTCCGATACGCAGTATTTT
TRBD2	few	TRBV12-3/TRBV12-4	TRBJ2-3	CASYAGGGRTDTQYF	TGTGCCAGCTATGCCGGGGGGGGCCGCACAGATACGCAGTATTTT
-	-	TRBV28	TRBJ1-1	CASSPQRDSTEAFF	TGTGCCAGCAGTCCCCAACGAGACAGCACTGAAGCTTTCTTT
TRBD1	-	TRBV6-2/TRBV6-3	TRBJ1-1	CASRGTGGFAEAFF	TGTGCCAGCAGGGGGACAGGGGGGTTCGCTGAAGCTTTCTTT